This T cell receptor (beta chain) was found in a study of CD8 T cells in Susac syndrome (dated by TCRdb to the late 2010s). About the study as a whole: Among the sequenced Susac syndrome patients, roughly six had clinically active disease and roughly eight were in clinical remission. CD8+ T cell repertoire clonality was compared between over 9 healthy donors, approximately 14 Susac syndrome patients and roughly 15 multiple sclerosis patients. Whether CD8+ T cell activation and differentiation in Susac syndrome was antigen driven was tested using repertoire sequencing. At the time of blood withdrawal, Susac syndrome patients were either therapy-naive, taking corticosteroids (with some also receiving IVIg), or on IVIg alone. What the authors observed across the whole study: Clonal expansion was observed in Susac syndrome CD8+ repertoires, with the highest expansion in CD8+ TEMRA cells and greater expansion in clinically active than in remitting patients. Roughly 15 Susac-specific public clones were identified in the total CD8+ repertoire, and roughly five Susac-specific public clones were identified in the CD8+ TEMRA repertoire. The number of individuals in the TCR sequencing and HLA analysis was acknowledged as relatively small.

From the germline V gene, CDR1 is SGHDT and CDR2 is YYEEEE. The CDR3 goes from the cysteine to the phenylalanine over 14 residues. Just CDR3 DNA is preserved here, 42 bases in frame from base 1. Between the V and J ends, shortened by 2 bases and 0 bases respectively, the junction contains 8 bases. As concerns this clonotype: Its recognized antigen is unknown. No much larger clone exists at a distance of one base, and base qualities are not known.

RNA was extracted using the RNeasy kit, and about 0.45 to 1 microgram was reverse transcribed with random hexamers. The immunoSEQ multiplex PCR assay, which covers 54 Vbeta and 13 Jbeta segments, was used to amplify TCR beta CDR3 regions. PCR amplification bias was corrected by using a synthetic template baseline for primer optimization and computational correction. The paper's processing steps were these. Reads were assigned to V, D and J genes according to IMGT and analyzed in immunoSEQ Analyzer, with only productive sequences retained. Clonality was calculated as one minus the Shannon entropy normalized by log2 of the number of productive unique sequences. Public and private clones were assessed among the 100 most prevalent clones of each patient and control. Susac-specific clones were defined as absent from healthy and MS cohorts, 850 to 1,300 published viral clones and other ImmuneACCESS disease sequences. Using fastp trimming at Q25 and MiXCR clonotype assembly, TCRdb reanalyzed the public sequencing data and kept in-frame beta chains. When rows share a CDR3 protein, they turn into one entry using the most common DNA and genes. Here the V and J calls rest on TCRdb's processing, not on the authors' analysis. The sample has some 100,000 distinct CDR3 sequences on record, roughly 96% of them singletons. The ten largest clonotypes hold 0.3% of the sample.

Peripheral blood CD8+ and CD4+ T cells from healthy donors, Susac syndrome patients and multiple sclerosis patients were profiled using high-throughput TCR beta sequencing. Recently defined diagnostic criteria for definite or probable disease were met by the Susac syndrome patients. Bulk CD8+ and CD4+ T cells were purified magnetically by negative isolation, whereas CD8+ TEMRA cells were enriched by FACS. Blood was collected in EDTA tubes and processed within 24 hours, with PBMCs isolated through density gradient centrifugation. PBMCs intended for TCR sequencing were cryopreserved in liquid nitrogen and were subsequently thawed in a 37 degrees C water bath. The sorted or isolated CD4+, CD8+ and CD8+ TEMRA cells had a purity of 90% or higher.

The receptor was derived from a human donor with Susac syndrome. The V gene is TRBV5-6 and the J gene is TRBJ1-1, with the D gene too uncertain to name. The sample consisted of CD8+ T cells from PBMCs. The CDR3 region: CASSFRLLNTEAFF. At the DNA level, the sequence is TGTGCCAGCAGCTTTCGACTTCTGAACACTGAAGCTTTCTTT.